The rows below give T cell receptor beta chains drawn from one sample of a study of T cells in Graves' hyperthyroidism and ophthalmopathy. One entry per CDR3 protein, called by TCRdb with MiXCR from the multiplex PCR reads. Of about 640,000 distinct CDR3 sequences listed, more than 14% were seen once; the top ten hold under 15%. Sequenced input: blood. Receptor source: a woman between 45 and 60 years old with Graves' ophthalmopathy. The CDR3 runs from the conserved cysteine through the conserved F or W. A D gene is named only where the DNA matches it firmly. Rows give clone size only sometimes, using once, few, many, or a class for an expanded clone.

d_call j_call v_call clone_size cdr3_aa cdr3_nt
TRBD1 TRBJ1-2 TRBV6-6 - CASSYGRGPSGNGYTF TGTGCCAGCAGTTACGGCAGGGGGCCATCAGGGAATGGCTACACCTTC
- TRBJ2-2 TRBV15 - CATTHNGESNTGELFF TGTGCCACCACCCACAACGGGGAGTCGAACACCGGGGAGCTGTTTTTT
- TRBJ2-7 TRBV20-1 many CSAREFRANYEQYF TGCAGTGCTAGAGAATTTCGGGCGAACTACGAGCAGTACTTC
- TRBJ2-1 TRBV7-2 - CASSLSGGHNEQFF TGTGCCAGCAGCCTTTCCGGCGGGCACAATGAGCAGTTCTTC
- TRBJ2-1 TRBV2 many CASNGGGSSYNEQFF TGTGCCAGCAACGGGGGCGGGAGCTCCTACAATGAGCAGTTCTTC
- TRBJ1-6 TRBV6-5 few CASSWWGSSPLHF TGTGCCAGCAGTTGGTGGGGTAGTTCACCCCTCCACTTT
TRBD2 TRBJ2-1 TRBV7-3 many CASSSLAGPAYNEQFF TGTGCCAGCAGCTCCTTAGCGGGACCCGCCTACAATGAGCAGTTCTTC
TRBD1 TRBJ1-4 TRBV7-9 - CASRSGTGGYATNEKLFF TGTGCCAGCAGATCCGGGACAGGGGGATACGCAACTAATGAAAAACTGTTTTTT
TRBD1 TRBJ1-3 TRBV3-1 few CASSQDWTGGPDTSGNTIYF TGTGCCAGCAGCCAAGATTGGACAGGGGGACCCGATACCTCTGGAAACACCATATATTTT
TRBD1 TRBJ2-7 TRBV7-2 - CASSPYGQGVDEQYF TGTGCCAGCAGCCCCTATGGACAGGGAGTTGACGAGCAGTACTTC
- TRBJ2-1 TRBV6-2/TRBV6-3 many CASSPGTLTYNEQFF TGTGCCAGCAGCCCCGGGACTTTAACCTACAATGAGCAGTTCTTC
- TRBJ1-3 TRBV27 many CASSLLPPGRNTIYF TGTGCCAGCAGTTTATTGCCCCCAGGGAGAAACACCATATATTTT
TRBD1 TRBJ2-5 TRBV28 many CASSLTGQVQETQYF TGTGCCAGCAGTTTGACGGGACAGGTCCAAGAGACCCAGTACTTC
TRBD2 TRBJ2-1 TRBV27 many CASIKGGNYNEQFF TGTGCCAGCATAAAGGGAGGGAACTACAATGAGCAGTTCTTC
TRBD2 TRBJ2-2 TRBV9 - CASSVLAGSTGELFF TGTGCCAGCAGCGTCCTAGCGGGATCCACCGGGGAGCTGTTTTTT
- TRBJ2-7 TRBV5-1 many CASSLASILSYEQYF TGCGCCAGCAGCTTGGCGTCGATCCTGTCCTACGAGCAGTACTTC
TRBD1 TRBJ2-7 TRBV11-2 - CASSVTRQGPTYEQYF TGTGCCAGCAGCGTAACCAGACAGGGTCCCACTTACGAGCAGTACTTC
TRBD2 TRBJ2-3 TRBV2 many CASSAQTSGGDTQYF TGTGCCAGCAGTGCCCAGACTAGCGGAGGAGATACGCAGTATTTT
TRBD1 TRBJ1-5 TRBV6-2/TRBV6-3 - CASSYPKGTGSNQPQHF TGTGCCAGCAGTTACCCAAAAGGGACAGGTAGCAATCAGCCCCAGCATTTT
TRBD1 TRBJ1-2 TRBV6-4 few CASSDSRGLHGYTF TGTGCCAGCAGTGACTCAAGGGGGCTACATGGCTACACCTTC
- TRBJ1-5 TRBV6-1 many CASSSVGFQPQHF TGTGCCAGCAGTTCTGTGGGCTTCCAGCCCCAGCATTTT
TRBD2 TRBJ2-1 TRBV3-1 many CASSQDLAGGAFNEQFF TGTGCCAGCAGCCAAGATTTAGCGGGAGGGGCCTTCAATGAGCAGTTCTTC
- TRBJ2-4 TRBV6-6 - CASSYSTAIPKNIQYF TGTGCCAGCAGTTACTCGACAGCAATTCCCAAAAACATTCAGTACTTC
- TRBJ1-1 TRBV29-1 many CSVGWGFGIEAFF TGCAGCGTGGGTTGGGGCTTCGGCATTGAAGCTTTCTTT
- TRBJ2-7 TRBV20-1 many CSARDRFSVASGSSYLKQYF TGCAGTGCTAGAGATCGCTTTTCTGTAGCGAGCGGTTCGAGCTACCTGAAGCAGTACTTC
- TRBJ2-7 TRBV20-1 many CSARDANEQYF TGCAGTGCTAGAGATGCTAACGAGCAGTACTTC
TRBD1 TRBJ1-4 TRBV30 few CAWSPAGGREKLFF TGTGCCTGGAGTCCGGCAGGGGGACGAGAAAAACTGTTTTTT
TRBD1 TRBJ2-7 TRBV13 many CASSQRGTDSYEQYF TGTGCCAGCAGCCAAAGAGGGACAGACTCCTACGAGCAGTACTTC
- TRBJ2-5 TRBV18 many CASSPGMAQETQYF TGTGCCAGCTCACCGGGGATGGCACAAGAGACCCAGTACTTC
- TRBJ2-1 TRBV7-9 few CASSFSEQFF TGTGCCAGCAGCTTCTCGGAGCAGTTCTTC
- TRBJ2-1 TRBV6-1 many CASSARNSLGAPNEQFF TGTGCCAGCAGTGCAAGAAACTCGCTAGGAGCGCCCAATGAGCAGTTCTTC
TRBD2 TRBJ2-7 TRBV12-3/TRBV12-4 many CASSLAGRVQSYEQYF TGTGCCAGCAGTTTAGCGGGGAGGGTTCAGTCCTACGAGCAGTACTTC
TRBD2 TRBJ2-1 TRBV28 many CASSFGASGDWKFF TGTGCCAGCAGTTTTGGGGCTAGCGGGGACTGGAAGTTCTTC
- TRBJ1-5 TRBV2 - CASRHPGAADQPQHF TGTGCCAGCAGACACCCGGGGGCAGCTGATCAGCCCCAGCATTTT
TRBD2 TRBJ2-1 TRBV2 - CASSVGTSGSNEQFF TGTGCCAGCAGTGTCGGGACTAGCGGGAGTAATGAGCAGTTCTTC
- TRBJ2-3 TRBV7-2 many CASSLRLETDTQYF TGTGCCAGCAGCTTAAGACTTGAAACAGATACGCAGTATTTT
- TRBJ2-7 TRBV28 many CASRFGQAMGEQYF TGTGCCAGCAGATTTGGCCAGGCTATGGGGGAGCAGTACTTC
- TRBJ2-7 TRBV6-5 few CASSYSGDDLLISTYEQYF TGTGCCAGCAGTTACTCGGGGGATGACCTACTGATTTCTACCTACGAGCAGTACTTC
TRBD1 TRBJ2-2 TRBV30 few CAWGDRDNTGELFF TGTGCCTGGGGGGACAGGGACAACACCGGGGAGCTGTTTTTT
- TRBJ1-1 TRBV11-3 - CASSLWPPGELNTEAFF TGTGCCAGCAGCTTATGGCCCCCCGGGGAGCTGAACACTGAAGCTTTCTTT
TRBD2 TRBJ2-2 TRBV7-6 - CASSLLRERNTGELFF TGTGCCAGCAGCTTATTGCGGGAGAGGAACACCGGGGAGCTGTTTTTT
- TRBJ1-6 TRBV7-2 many CASSLGLGNSPLHF TGTGCCAGCAGCTTGGGGCTTGGGAATTCACCCCTCCACTTT
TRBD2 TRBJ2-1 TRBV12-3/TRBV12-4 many CASSSLAGGNEQFF TGTGCCAGCAGTTCGCTAGCGGGAGGCAATGAGCAGTTCTTC
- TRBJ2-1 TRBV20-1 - CSARDNEQFF TGCAGTGCTAGAGACAATGAGCAGTTCTTC
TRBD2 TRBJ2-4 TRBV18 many CASHAGAGVKNIQYF TGTGCCAGCCACGCGGGAGCGGGAGTCAAAAACATTCAGTACTTC
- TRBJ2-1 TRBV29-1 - CSVGQGGNEQFF TGCAGCGTTGGGCAGGGGGGGAATGAGCAGTTCTTC
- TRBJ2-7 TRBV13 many CASSLVGRVSEQYF TGTGCCAGCAGCTTAGTGGGCAGGGTGTCCGAGCAGTACTTC
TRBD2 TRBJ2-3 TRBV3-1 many CASSQDWASGSLTDTQYF TGTGCCAGCAGCCAAGATTGGGCTAGCGGGAGTCTGACGGATACGCAGTATTTT
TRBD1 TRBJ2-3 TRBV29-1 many CSVPGQGNTDTQYF TGCAGCGTACCCGGACAGGGGAACACAGATACGCAGTATTTT